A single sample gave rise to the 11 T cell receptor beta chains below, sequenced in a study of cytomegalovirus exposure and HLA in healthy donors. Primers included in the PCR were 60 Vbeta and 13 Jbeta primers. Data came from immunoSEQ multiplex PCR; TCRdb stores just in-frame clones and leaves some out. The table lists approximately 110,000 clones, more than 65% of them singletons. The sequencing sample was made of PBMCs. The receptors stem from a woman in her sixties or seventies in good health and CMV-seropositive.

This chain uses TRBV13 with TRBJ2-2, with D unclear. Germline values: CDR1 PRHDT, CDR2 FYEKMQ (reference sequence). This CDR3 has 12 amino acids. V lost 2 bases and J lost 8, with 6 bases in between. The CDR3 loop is CASSLHRGELFF. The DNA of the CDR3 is TGTGCCAGCAGCTTACACCGGGGGGAGCTGTTTTTT.

CDR3: CASSRRTSGSITGELFF. As DNA, the CDR3 is TGTGCCAGCAGCCGCCGGACTAGCGGGAGTATAACGGGGGAGCTGTTTTTT. This chain links TRBV5-4 with TRBJ2-2; 13 bases map to TRBD2. There are 17 residues in the CDR3. V gave up 4 bases and J gave up 8 bases; unmatched junction bases: 11. CDR1 is SGHNT, CDR2 YYREEE, per germline (reference sequence).

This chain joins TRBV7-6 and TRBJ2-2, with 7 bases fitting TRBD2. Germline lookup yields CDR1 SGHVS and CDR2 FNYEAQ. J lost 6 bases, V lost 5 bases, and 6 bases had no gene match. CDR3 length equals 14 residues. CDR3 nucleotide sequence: TGTGCCAGCAGCCGAGCGGGGATTGCCGGGGAGCTGTTTTTT. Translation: CASSRAGIAGELFF.

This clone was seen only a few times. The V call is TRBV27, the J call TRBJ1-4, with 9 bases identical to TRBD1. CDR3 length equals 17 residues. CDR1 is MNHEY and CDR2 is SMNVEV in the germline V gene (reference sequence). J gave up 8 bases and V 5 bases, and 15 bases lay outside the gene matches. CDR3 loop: CASSRGTGPTHAEKLFF. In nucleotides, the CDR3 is TGTGCCAGCAGTAGAGGGACAGGGCCAACACACGCAGAAAAACTGTTTTTT.

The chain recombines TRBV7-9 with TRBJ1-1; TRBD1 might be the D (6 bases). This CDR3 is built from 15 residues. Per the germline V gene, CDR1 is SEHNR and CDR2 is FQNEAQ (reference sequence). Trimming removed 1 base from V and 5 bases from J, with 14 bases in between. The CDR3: CASSLEGGLATEAFF. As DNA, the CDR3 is TGTGCCAGCAGCTTAGAGGGGGGGCTGGCAACTGAAGCTTTCTTT.

The CDR3 coding sequence is TGTGCCTGGAGTAAGGACGGGAGGGTGACCGGGGAGCTGTTTTTT. Encoded protein: CAWSKDGRVTGELFF. The V call is TRBV30, the J call TRBJ2-2; TRBD2 aligns across 8 bases. CDR1 is GTSNPN, CDR2 SVGIG, per germline (reference sequence). Trimming removed 2 bases from V and 5 bases from J; junction bases left unmatched: 7. This CDR3 spans 15 amino acids.

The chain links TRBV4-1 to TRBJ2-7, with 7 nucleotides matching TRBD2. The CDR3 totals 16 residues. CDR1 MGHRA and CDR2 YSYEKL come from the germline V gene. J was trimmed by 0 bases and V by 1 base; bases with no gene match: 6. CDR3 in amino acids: CASSQGAGVLSYEQYF. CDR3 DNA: TGCGCCAGCAGCCAAGGCGCGGGAGTCCTCTCCTACGAGCAGTACTTC.

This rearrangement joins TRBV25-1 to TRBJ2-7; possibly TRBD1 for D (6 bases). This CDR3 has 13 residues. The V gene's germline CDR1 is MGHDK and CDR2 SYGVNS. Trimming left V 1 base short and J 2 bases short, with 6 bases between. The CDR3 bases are TGTGCCAGCAGTGAATGGGGGCCCTACGAGCAGTACTTC. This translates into CASSEWGPYEQYF.

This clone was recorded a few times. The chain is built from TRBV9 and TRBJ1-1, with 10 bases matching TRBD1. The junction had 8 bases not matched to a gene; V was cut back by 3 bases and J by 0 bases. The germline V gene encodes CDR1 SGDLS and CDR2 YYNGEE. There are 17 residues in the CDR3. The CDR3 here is CASSAGDRGVMNTEAFF. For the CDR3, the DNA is TGTGCCAGCAGCGCTGGGGACAGGGGCGTAATGAACACTGAAGCTTTCTTT.

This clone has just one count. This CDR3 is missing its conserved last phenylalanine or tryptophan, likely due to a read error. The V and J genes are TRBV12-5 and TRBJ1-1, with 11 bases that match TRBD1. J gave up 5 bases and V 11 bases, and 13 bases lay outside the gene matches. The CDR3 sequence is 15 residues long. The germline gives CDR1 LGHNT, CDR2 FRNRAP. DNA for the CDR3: TGTGCTGGCAGGACAGGGGGCGAATATGGGACTGAAGCTTTCCTT. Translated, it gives CAGRTGGEYGTEAFL.

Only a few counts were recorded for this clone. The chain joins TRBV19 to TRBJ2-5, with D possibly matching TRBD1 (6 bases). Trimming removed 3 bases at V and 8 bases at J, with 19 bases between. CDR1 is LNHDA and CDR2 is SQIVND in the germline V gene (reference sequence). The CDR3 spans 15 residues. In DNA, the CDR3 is TGTGCCAGTAGTATTTCTGTGGTCAGGGGTGATACCCAGTACTTC. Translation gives CASSISVVRGDTQYF.